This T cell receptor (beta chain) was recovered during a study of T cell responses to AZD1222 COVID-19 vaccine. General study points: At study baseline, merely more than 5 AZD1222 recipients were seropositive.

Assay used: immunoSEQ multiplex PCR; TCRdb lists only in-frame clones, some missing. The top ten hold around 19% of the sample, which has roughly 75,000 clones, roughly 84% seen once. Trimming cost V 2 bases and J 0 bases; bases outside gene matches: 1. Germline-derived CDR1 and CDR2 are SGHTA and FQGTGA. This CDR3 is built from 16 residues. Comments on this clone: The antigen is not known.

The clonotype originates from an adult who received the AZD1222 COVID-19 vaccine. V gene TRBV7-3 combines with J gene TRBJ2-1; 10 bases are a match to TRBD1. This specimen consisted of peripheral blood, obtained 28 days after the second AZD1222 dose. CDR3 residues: CASSLGTGVSYNEQFF. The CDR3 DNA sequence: TGTGCCAGCAGCTTAGGGACAGGGGTCTCCTACAATGAGCAGTTCTTC.